This T cell receptor beta chain comes out of a study of shared clonotypes between healthy human individuals. The wider study: The study enrolled a couple of women and a few men aged 18 to 49. Each donor's CD4 naive and CD4 memory cells filled three plates apiece, CD8 naive two, and CD8 memory one.

Only Caucasian adults living in Nashville, Tennessee served as donors. Under the authors' procedure: Filtering was not the same, since immunoSEQ gave junction-only sequences without quality scores. TCRdb keeps only in-frame clones here, not all; method: immunoSEQ multiplex PCR. The V and J calls and clone size are taken from that table; D and trimming were inferred from the DNA. The sample holds 2 million to 2.5 million clones, 85% to 95% seen once. Trimming removed 0 bases at V and 2 bases at J, with 7 bases between. Germline V gene sequence: CDR1 SGDLS, CDR2 YYNGEE. This CDR3 contains 14 residues. The source material was naive CD4+ T cells sorted from blood. Indicated subset: CD45RA+ positively selected. This sequence joins TRBV9 and TRBJ2-3; D uncertain. This TCR was sampled from a man aged 18 to 29 in good health. CDR3 amino acids: CASSVARLTDTQYF. The CDR3 coding sequence is TGTGCCAGCAGCGTAGCCCGACTCACAGATACGCAGTATTTT.